These 26 T cell receptor beta chains share one sample of origin, sequenced in a study of cytomegalovirus exposure and HLA in healthy donors. 13 Jbeta primers and 60 Vbeta primers were used for the PCR. Data came from immunoSEQ multiplex PCR; TCRdb stores just in-frame clones and leaves some out. The data contain roughly 120,000 clones, over 65% of them singletons. Source material: PBMCs. The receptors were sampled from a woman younger than 35 in good health and CMV-seronegative.

Here the CDR3 DNA reads TGTGCCAGCAGTGAGACCCCGAGAGTGGAGGGAAACACCATATATTTT. Protein product: CASSETPRVEGNTIYF. This sequence joins TRBV28 and TRBJ1-3; D remains ambiguous. From germline, CDR1 is MDHEN and CDR2 SYDVKM. This CDR3 spans 16 amino acids. V lost 5 bases to trimming and J lost 4 bases, with 18 bases between them.

The CDR3 DNA reads TGTGCCAGCATCCTTCGCGCAGGGAAAGTTGAAGCTTTCTTT. Its translation is CASILRAGKVEAFF. The chain is built from TRBV28 and TRBJ1-1, with D tentatively TRBD1 (5 bases). CDR1 is MDHEN and CDR2 is SYDVKM in the germline V gene. The CDR3 is made up of 14 amino acids. V dropped 7 bases and J dropped 7 bases, with 19 bases sitting between them. Full variable domain (remainder filled in from reference TRBV28 and TRBJ1-1): DVKVTQSSRYLVKRTGEKVFLECVQDMDHENMFWYRQDPGLGLRLIYFSYDVKMKEKGDIPEGYSVSREKKERFSLILESASTNQTSMYLCASILRAGKVEAFFGQGTRLTVV.

The chain links TRBV7-2 to TRBJ2-1; 9 nucleotides line up with TRBD1. Per germline, CDR1 SGHTA and CDR2 FQGNSA. The CDR3 covers 15 residues. V lost 5 bases, J lost 9 bases, and 11 bases stayed unmatched. CDR3 region: CASSHRDREESEQFF. The CDR3 DNA sequence: TGTGCCAGCAGCCACCGGGACAGGGAGGAGTCTGAGCAGTTCTTC.

The V call is TRBV28, the J call TRBJ1-6; D may be TRBD1 (6 bases). This CDR3 comprises 16 residues. The V gene's germline CDR1 is MDHEN and CDR2 SYDVKM. The V gene lost 3 bases and the J gene lost 5 bases, with 14 bases spanning the gap. CDR3 sequence: CASSLPDRTNNSPLHF. The CDR3 DNA sequence: TGTGCCAGCAGTTTGCCTGACAGGACCAATAATTCACCCCTCCACTTT.

V gene TRBV19 combines with J gene TRBJ1-4; no clear D gene. With 2 bases removed from V and 0 bases from J, the gap between germline ends came to 13 bases. This CDR3 has 17 residues. Germline loops: CDR1 LNHDA, CDR2 SQIVND (reference sequence). CDR3 in DNA: TGTGCCAGTAGTATATCCAATCGAGTTGCAACTAATGAAAAACTGTTTTTT. Amino acids: CASSISNRVATNEKLFF. Supplemented by reference TRBV19 and TRBJ1-4, the full variable domain reads DGGITQSPKYLFRKEGQNVTLSCEQNLNHDAMYWYRQDPGQGLRLIYYSQIVNDFQKGDIAEGYSVSREKKESFPLTVTSAQKNPTAFYLCASSISNRVATNEKLFFGSGTQLSVL.

The rearrangement uses TRBV18 and TRBJ1-4, with D hard to call. Trimming cost V 1 base and J 3 bases, with 6 bases left between them. CDR1 KGHSH and CDR2 LQKENI come from the germline V gene. The CDR3 runs 14 residues. The CDR3 is CASSPLRANEKLFF. In DNA, the CDR3 is TGTGCCAGCTCACCACTCCGGGCTAATGAAAAACTGTTTTTT.

The CDR3 sequence is CASSRDRGVVGYTF. DNA of the CDR3: TGTGCCAGTAGTCGGGACAGGGGGGTTGTTGGCTACACCTTC. V gene TRBV19 combines with J gene TRBJ1-2; 11 nucleotides match TRBD1. Germline values: CDR1 LNHDA, CDR2 SQIVND (reference sequence). This CDR3 has 14 residues. Trimming cost V 5 bases and J 7 bases; bases outside gene matches: 6.

As for this clone: The same CDR3 arises from other DNA sequences in this sample as well. This chain connects TRBV5-1 to TRBJ2-2, with 8 bases aligning to TRBD1. Germline loops: CDR1 SGHRS, CDR2 YFSETQ. This CDR3 has 15 amino acids. The trim removed 1 base at V and 2 bases at J, leaving 1 base unmatched. The CDR3 coding sequence is TGCGCCAGCAGCTTGCCAGGGGGCAACACCGGGGAGCTGTTTTTT. It encodes CASSLPGGNTGELFF.

The chain employs TRBV14 and TRBJ2-4, with a possible D match to TRBD2 (6 bases). Germline lookup yields CDR1 SGHDN and CDR2 FVKESK. This CDR3 comprises 13 residues. V gave up 4 bases and J gave up 6 bases, with 10 bases separating them. CDR3 sequence (DNA): TGTGCCAGCAGCCGCGGGACGGGAAACATTCAGTACTTC. Translation gives CASSRGTGNIQYF.

This clone has a handful of counts. The chain is built from TRBV6-1 and TRBJ1-4; D ambiguous. CDR3 length equals 12 residues. Germline V CDR1 and CDR2: MNHNS, SASEGT. Between the trimmed V and J ends, which lost 4 bases and 7 bases, there was a span of 7 bases. The CDR3 coding sequence is TGTGCCAGCAGTGTGAACGGTGAAAAACTGTTTTTT. Translated, it gives CASSVNGEKLFF.

The chain combines TRBV19 with TRBJ1-2; D might be TRBD1 (6 bases). Trimming cost V 7 bases and J 7 bases, with 16 bases left between them. This CDR3 is 13 amino acids long. Germline V gene data show CDR1 as LNHDA and CDR2 as SQIVND (reference sequence). The CDR3 region has the DNA TGTGCCAGTACGGTACAGGGAGTTGGTGGCTACACCTTC. Its protein is CASTVQGVGGYTF.

The chain links TRBV27 to TRBJ2-1; 9 bases match TRBD2. With V trimmed by 7 bases and J by 6 bases, 7 bases remained unmatched. CDR1 and CDR2 (germline): MNHEY, SMNVEV (reference sequence). The CDR3 is 14 residues long. The CDR3 loop is CASITGTSLNEQFF. The DNA for the CDR3 is TGTGCCAGCATAACCGGGACTAGCCTCAATGAGCAGTTCTTC.

J is TRBJ1-3 and V is TRBV9, with D possibly matching TRBD1 (6 bases). The CDR3 contains 14 residues. Germline-derived CDR1 and CDR2 are SGDLS and YYNGEE. Trimming left V 0 bases short and J 4 bases short, with 8 bases between. The DNA of the CDR3 is TGTGCCAGCAGCGTAGAAGGGACAGGAAACACCATATATTTT. Protein: CASSVEGTGNTIYF. Drawing the rest from reference TRBV9 and TRBJ1-3, the complete variable domain is DSGVTQTPKHLITATGQRVTLRCSPRSGDLSVYWYQQSLDQGLQFLIQYYNGEERAKGNILERFSAQQFPDLHSELNLSSLELGDSALYFCASSVEGTGNTIYFGEGSWLTVV.

This clone showed up just once. V gene TRBV30 combines with J gene TRBJ2-3; a weak D match, TRBD1 (6 bases). This CDR3 has 13 amino acids. The V end lost 5 bases, the J end lost 2 bases, and 11 bases lay between the germline ends. In germline, CDR1 is GTSNPN, CDR2 SVGIG (reference sequence). Written as DNA, the CDR3 is TGTGCCTGGGGTGGGACATTCACAGATACGCAGTATTTT. Encoded protein: CAWGGTFTDTQYF.

This clone occurred a few times. This chain joins TRBV6-1 and TRBJ1-3; the match to TRBD1 covers 8 bases. With V trimmed by 8 bases and J by 3 bases, 9 bases remained unmatched. Germline CDR1 MNHNS, CDR2 SASEGT. This CDR3 has 15 amino acids. CDR3 nucleotides: TGTGCCAGCGGCCAGGGGGCGCTTGGTGGAAACACCATATATTTT. It specifies CASGQGALGGNTIYF.

The rearrangement links TRBV2 to TRBJ1-4; tentative D call: TRBD1 (5 bases). Germline V gene lookup returns CDR1 SNHLY and CDR2 FYNNEI. The CDR3 has 13 residues. V gave up 3 bases and J gave up 4 bases, with 6 bases separating them. The CDR3 nucleotides are TGTGCCAGCAGTGACAGGGATAATGAAAAACTGTTTTTT. Protein: CASSDRDNEKLFF.

This sequence joins TRBV13 and TRBJ1-3; D may be TRBD1 (6 bases). Trimming took 0 bases from V and 0 from J, leaving 18 bases between them. The CDR3 is made up of 19 amino acids. Germline loops: CDR1 PRHDT, CDR2 FYEKMQ (reference sequence). CDR3 DNA: TGTGCCAGCAGCTTAGGCCCACACAAGGGGGTCCGCTCTGGAAACACCATATATTTT. It yields the protein CASSLGPHKGVRSGNTIYF.

J is TRBJ2-7 and V is TRBV28; 8 nucleotides agree with TRBD2. Germline-derived CDR1 and CDR2 are MDHEN and SYDVKM. V was pared by 2 bases and J by 2 bases, with 8 bases of the junction left unmatched. This CDR3 contains 16 residues. The CDR3 here is CASSLTPGLGPYEQYF. Here the CDR3 DNA reads TGTGCCAGCAGTTTAACGCCGGGACTAGGGCCCTACGAGCAGTACTTC. The full variable domain, with the rest looked up from reference TRBV28 and TRBJ2-7, is DVKVTQSSRYLVKRTGEKVFLECVQDMDHENMFWYRQDPGLGLRLIYFSYDVKMKEKGDIPEGYSVSREKKERFSLILESASTNQTSMYLCASSLTPGLGPYEQYFGPGTRLTVT.

V and J are TRBV28 and TRBJ2-7; tentative D call: TRBD1 (5 bases). V gave up 2 bases and J gave up 0 bases, with 14 bases separating them. Germline loops: CDR1 MDHEN, CDR2 SYDVKM. The CDR3 consists of 16 residues. For the CDR3, the DNA is TGTGCCAGCAGTTTAGGGGCGTTGGATAGCTCCTACGAGCAGTACTTC. It codes for CASSLGALDSSYEQYF.

The chain employs TRBV27 and TRBJ2-6; unclear D gene. There are 16 residues in the CDR3. In germline, CDR1 is MNHEY, CDR2 SMNVEV (reference sequence). V was clipped by 7 bases and J by 4 bases, with 17 bases between them. The CDR3 coding sequence is TGTGCCAGCAAAAGGCTACAGCTCTCCGGGGCCAACGTCCTGACTTTC. It translates to CASKRLQLSGANVLTF. The full variable domain, rest sourced from reference TRBV27 and TRBJ2-6, is EAQVTQNPRYLITVTGKKLTVTCSQNMNHEYMSWYRQDPGLGLRQIYYSMNVEVTDKGDVPEGYKVSRKEKRNFPLILESPSPNQTSLYFCASKRLQLSGANVLTFGAGSRLTVL.

The chain combines TRBV28 with TRBJ1-3; possibly TRBD1 for D (6 bases). The V gene's germline CDR1 is MDHEN and CDR2 SYDVKM. The CDR3 is 16 amino acids. V lost 2 bases and J 0 bases, leaving 11 bases between the germline ends. CDR3 sequence reads: CASSLGGSNSGNTIYF. The CDR3, as DNA: TGTGCCAGCAGTTTAGGGGGCTCAAACTCTGGAAACACCATATATTTT.

This chain joins TRBV9 and TRBJ2-2; TRBD2 matches at 10 bases. CDR1 and CDR2 (germline): SGDLS, YYNGEE. V lost 0 bases and J lost 7; bases outside the gene matches: 3. The CDR3 extends over 15 amino acids. The CDR3 sequence: CASSVEAGGLGELFF. In DNA, the CDR3 is TGTGCCAGCAGCGTAGAAGCGGGAGGGCTCGGGGAGCTGTTTTTT.

V and J are TRBV4-1 and TRBJ2-1; 10 nucleotides align to TRBD2. V gave up 1 base and J gave up 5 bases; unmatched junction bases: 11. Germline CDR1 and CDR2: MGHRA and YSYEKL. The CDR3 sequence is 18 residues long. The CDR3 DNA follows: TGCGCCAGCAGCCAAGGTCTAGCGGGAGAGTTGGGCCACAATGAGCAGTTCTTC. Encoded protein: CASSQGLAGELGHNEQFF.

The chain couples TRBV7-9 to TRBJ2-1; 8 nucleotides match TRBD1. The V and J ends lost 5 bases and 2 bases, in that order; junction bases with no gene match: 14. CDR1 is SEHNR, CDR2 FQNEAQ, per germline (reference sequence). CDR3 length: 18 residues. The CDR3 DNA reads TGTGCCAGCAGCCCCCAGACGGATTCAGGGGGCGCCTACAATGAGCAGTTCTTC. Translation gives CASSPQTDSGGAYNEQFF.

This chain uses TRBV7-2 with TRBJ2-1, with TRBD2 identical over 11 bases. Germline values: CDR1 SGHTA, CDR2 FQGNSA. Trimming at V came to 1 base and at J to 9 bases, leaving 5 bases not matched to a gene. This CDR3 comprises 15 residues. Here the CDR3 DNA reads TGTGCCAGCAGCTTAGAACTAGCGGGGGAAGGTGAGCAGTTCTTC. Translation gives CASSLELAGEGEQFF.

This clone was counted a single time. The chain employs TRBV13 and TRBJ2-1, with 7 bases fitting TRBD2. The CDR3 length is 13 residues. Germline V gene sequence: CDR1 PRHDT, CDR2 FYEKMQ (reference sequence). CDR3 bases: TGTGCAGCGACAGCGGGAATCTACAATGAGCAGTTCTTC. Protein: CAATAGIYNEQFF.